Listed here are 7 T cell receptor beta chains from one sample, sequenced in a study of T-cell memory formation after mild COVID-19. TCRdb independently ran MiXCR on the 5' RACE reads; one entry per CDR3 protein. Here the sample spans approximately 290,000 distinct CDR3 sequences, roughly 15% being singletons. Sequences were obtained from PBMCs or a T cell subset sorted from them (not recorded which). All receptors come from a man aged 18 to 29 who had mild COVID-19 (a few samples of this study predate the infection). Cell type and time point are not known.

This clonotype appeared a few times. The chain links TRBV7-9 to TRBJ2-7; 9 nucleotides agree with TRBD2. The germline V gene encodes CDR1 SEHNR and CDR2 FQNEAQ (reference sequence). The CDR3 runs 15 residues. Trimming cost V 1 base and J 5 bases; bases outside gene matches: 6. The DNA of the CDR3 is TGTGCCAGCAGCTTAGGGACTAGCGTTTTCCACGAGCAGTACTTC. Its protein is CASSLGTSVFHEQYF.

This clonotype was counted between two and nine times. V is TRBV2 and J is TRBJ1-4; 10 bases align to TRBD1. From germline, CDR1 is SNHLY and CDR2 FYNNEI. After removal of 5 bases from V and 7 bases from J, the junction contained 4 bases not matched to a gene. CDR3 length: 14 amino acids. The CDR3 region is CASSRQGASEKLFF. DNA for the CDR3: TGTGCCAGCAGTCGACAGGGGGCCAGTGAAAAACTGTTTTTT.

This rearrangement joins TRBV18 to TRBJ2-5; weak D call: TRBD1 (5 bases). Trimming stripped 0 bases from V and 5 bases from J, with 13 bases between. This CDR3 has 15 residues. Germline V lookup: CDR1 KGHSH, CDR2 LQKENI. The CDR3 here is CASSPPQGPWETQYF. The CDR3 DNA reads TGTGCCAGCTCACCACCGCAGGGCCCCTGGGAGACCCAGTACTTC.

The chain couples TRBV6-5 to TRBJ2-3; D remains unclear. The CDR3 loop spans 15 amino acids. Germline lookup yields CDR1 MNHEY and CDR2 SVGAGI. V was trimmed by 1 base and J by 3 bases, leaving 11 bases between them. The CDR3 DNA follows: TGTGCCAGCAGTTACTACGGAAAAGATACAGATACGCAGTATTTT. This translates into CASSYYGKDTDTQYF.

This chain joins TRBV12-3 or TRBV12-4 and TRBJ1-1, with D maybe TRBD1 (5 bases). Trimming pared 4 bases from V and 7 bases from J, leaving 16 bases between. CDR3 length: 14 amino acids. The CDR3 loop reads CASSSWFKDNEAFF. CDR3 coding DNA: TGTGCCAGCAGTTCTTGGTTTAAGGACAATGAAGCTTTCTTT.

This clonotype came up many times. For the CDR3, the DNA is TGTGCCAGCAGCCCGAGGACAGGCCGTTACGAGCAGTACTTC. It translates to CASSPRTGRYEQYF. The chain joins TRBV5-5 to TRBJ2-7; 7 nucleotides line up with TRBD1. The CDR3 loop spans 14 amino acids. Germline CDR1 SGHKS, CDR2 YYEKEE (reference sequence). V was pared by 4 bases and J by 4 bases, with 8 bases of the junction left unmatched.

This clonotype was recorded a few times. J is TRBJ2-5 and V is TRBV5-6; D remains unclear. Germline lookup yields CDR1 SGHDT and CDR2 YYEEEE. There are 13 residues in the CDR3. V was cut by 4 bases and J by 4 bases, with 11 bases left in between. CDR3 coding DNA: TGTGCCAGCAGCGTAGGATGGGGAGAGACCCAGTACTTC. The encoded protein is CASSVGWGETQYF.